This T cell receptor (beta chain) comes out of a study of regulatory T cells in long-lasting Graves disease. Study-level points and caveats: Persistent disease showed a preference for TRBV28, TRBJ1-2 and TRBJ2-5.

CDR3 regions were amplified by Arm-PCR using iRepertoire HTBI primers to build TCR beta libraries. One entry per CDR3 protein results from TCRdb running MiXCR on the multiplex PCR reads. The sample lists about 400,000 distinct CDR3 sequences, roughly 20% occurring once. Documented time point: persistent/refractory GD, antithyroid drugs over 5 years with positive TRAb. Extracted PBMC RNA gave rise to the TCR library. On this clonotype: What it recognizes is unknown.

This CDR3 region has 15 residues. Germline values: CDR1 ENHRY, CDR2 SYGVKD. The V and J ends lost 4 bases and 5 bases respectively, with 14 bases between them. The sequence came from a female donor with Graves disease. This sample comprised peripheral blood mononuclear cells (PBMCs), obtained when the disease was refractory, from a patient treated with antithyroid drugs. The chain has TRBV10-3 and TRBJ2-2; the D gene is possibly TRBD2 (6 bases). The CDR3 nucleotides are TGTGCCATCAGTGTAGACGGGAGTGGGACCGGGGAGCTGTTTTTT. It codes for CAISVDGSGTGELFF.